This T cell receptor beta chain was captured in a study of OX40 agonist ivuxolimab in advanced cancers. Produced via immunoSEQ multiplex PCR; TCRdb's table is partial and in-frame only. The table shows 65,000 to 85,000 clones, with 70% to 90% occurring only once. Per germline, CDR1 ENHRY and CDR2 SYGVKD. CDR3 size: 14 residues. The V and J ends lost 2 bases and 6 bases respectively, with 14 bases between them. The chain carries TRBV10-3 and TRBJ2-7; D call uncertain. This TCR was sampled from an adult with an advanced solid tumor such as melanoma, head and neck, liver or kidney cancer. The source material was CD4+ or CD8+ T cells sorted from blood, sampled in a trial of the OX40 agonist ivuxolimab. CDR3 loop: CAISEGFGVSEQYF. For the CDR3, the DNA is TGTGCCATCAGTGAGGGGTTTGGGGTTTCCGAGCAGTACTTC.